This is a list of T cell receptor beta chains from one sample in a study of cytomegalovirus exposure and HLA in healthy donors. Data came from immunoSEQ multiplex PCR; TCRdb stores just in-frame clones and leaves some out. The table has tens of thousands of clones, about 74% seen once. The specimen sequenced was PBMCs. These receptors all stem from a human donor in good health. CDR3s include the opening cysteine and the closing phenylalanine or tryptophan. A D gene is named only where the DNA matches it firmly. Where a row states a size, it is once, few, many or the class of an expanded clone; other rows omit it.

v_call	d_call	j_call	clone_size	cdr3_aa	cdr3_nt
TRBV7-2	.	TRBJ1-1	.	CASSLQPRREAFF	TGTGCCAGCAGCTTACAACCAAGGCGGGAAGCTTTCTTT
TRBV30	.	TRBJ1-1	.	CAWSPGGATEAFF	TGTGCCTGGAGCCCGGGGGGGGCCACTGAAGCTTTCTTT
TRBV5-6	.	TRBJ1-1	.	CASSFVGGNTEAFF	TGTGCCAGCAGCTTTGTCGGCGGGAACACTGAAGCTTTCTTT
TRBV28	.	TRBJ2-7	few	CASTTRRQLSSYEQYF	TGTGCCAGCACCACGCGGCGACAGCTGAGCTCCTACGAGCAGTACTTC
TRBV5-4	.	TRBJ2-7	.	CASSLRDSSYEQYF	TGTGCCAGCAGCTTACGAGACAGCTCCTACGAGCAGTACTTC
TRBV7-2	TRBD1	TRBJ1-1	.	CASSPWTGGAEAFF	TGTGCCAGCAGCCCCTGGACAGGGGGAGCTGAAGCTTTCTTT
TRBV7-3	TRBD1	TRBJ2-2	.	CASSLRDRDTGELFF	TGTGCCAGCAGCTTGAGAGACAGGGACACCGGGGAGCTGTTTTTT
TRBV10-3	TRBD1	TRBJ2-2	.	CATQRTGNTGELFF	TGTGCCACCCAACGGACAGGGAACACCGGGGAGCTGTTTTTT
TRBV6-6	.	TRBJ2-1	few	CASLRGGLYNEQFF	TGTGCCAGCCTCCGAGGGGGTCTCTACAATGAGCAGTTCTTC
TRBV15	TRBD1	TRBJ1-1	.	CATRDRALEAFF	TGTGCCACGCGGGACAGGGCCCTTGAAGCTTTCTTT
TRBV6-5	.	TRBJ2-1	.	CASSRAYNEQFF	TGTGCCAGCTCCCGGGCCTACAATGAGCAGTTCTTC
TRBV7-8	TRBD2	TRBJ2-3	few	CASSFREGGTQYF	TGTGCCAGCAGCTTTCGGGAGGGTGGTACGCAGTATTTT
TRBV29-1	.	TRBJ1-1	.	CSVERGNTEAFF	TGCAGCGTTGAACGGGGGAACACTGAAGCTTTCTTT
TRBV5-1	.	TRBJ2-1	.	CASSTAVYYNEQFF	TGCGCCAGCAGCACCGCAGTTTACTACAATGAGCAGTTCTTC
TRBV11-3	TRBD1	TRBJ2-7	.	CASSSRTGPLSPYEQYF	TGTGCCAGCAGCTCCCGGACAGGGCCCCTTTCCCCCTACGAGCAGTACTTC
TRBV11-2	TRBD1	TRBJ1-5	.	CASSEWDRVRQPQHF	TGTGCCAGCAGCGAGTGGGACAGGGTAAGGCAGCCCCAGCATTTT